This paragraph reports one T cell receptor beta chain. The entry originates in a study of shared clonotypes between healthy human individuals. The CDR3 sequence is 16 residues long. Germline CDR1 is MNHNS and CDR2 is SASEGT. V was shortened by 2 bases and J by 0 bases, with 11 bases between the two germline ends. The DNA input per sorted-subset replicate PCR was 150 to 200 ng, corresponding to 30,000 or so T cell genomes. Measured with immunoSEQ multiplex PCR; TCRdb has only the in-frame clones, and not every one. The data hold roughly 2.5 million clones, with around 94% observed a single time. This clonotype originated in a young man in good health. The sequencing input was naive CD4+ T cells sorted from blood. Subset meaning: CD45RA+ positively selected. The chain joins TRBV6-1 to TRBJ1-5; D is possibly TRBD1 (5 bases). CDR3 in amino acids: CASSEIGAVSNQPQHF. Written as DNA, the CDR3 is TGTGCCAGCAGTGAAATCGGGGCAGTTAGCAATCAGCCCCAGCATTTT.